These 21 T cell receptor beta chains were sequenced from one sample in a study of blood T cell repertoires in COVID-19. Some clones are missing from TCRdb's copy, which holds only in-frame ones; the method was immunoSEQ multiplex PCR. The sample includes under 130,000 clones, around 87% seen only once; the top ten take 32%. The sample comprised peripheral blood. The origin of the receptors is a woman older than 75 with acute or convalescent COVID-19.

This chain connects TRBV2 to TRBJ1-1; weak D call: TRBD1 (6 bases). The CDR3 has 15 residues. Germline V lookup: CDR1 SNHLY, CDR2 FYNNEI. Trimming left V 3 bases short and J 0 bases short, with 11 bases between. CDR3 region: CASSEDSYMNTEAFF. The CDR3 nucleotides read TGTGCCAGCAGTGAGGACAGCTACATGAACACTGAAGCTTTCTTT.

CDR3 residues: CASSLSGSGYEQYF. The DNA for the CDR3 is TGTGCCAGCAGTTTGAGCGGATCTGGGTACGAGCAGTACTTC. J is TRBJ2-7 and V is TRBV28; possibly TRBD2 for D (5 bases). CDR3 size: 14 residues. V was pared by 3 bases and J by 4 bases, with 13 bases between. The germline gives CDR1 MDHEN, CDR2 SYDVKM.

The V call is TRBV6-5, the J call TRBJ2-5, with D perhaps matching TRBD2 (5 bases). Looked up from germline, CDR1 is MNHEY and CDR2 is SVGAGI. Between the trimmed V and J ends, which lost 5 bases and 5 bases, there was a span of 12 bases. CDR3 length: 13 amino acids. This CDR3 reads CASSKDQRETQYF. The CDR3 bases are TGTGCCAGCAGTAAGGACCAGCGGGAGACCCAGTACTTC.

CDR3 sequence (DNA): TGTGCCAGCAGCCCAGGGGACAGTAGCAATCAGCCCCAGCATTTT. Protein sequence: CASSPGDSSNQPQHF. The chain has TRBV4-2 and TRBJ1-5, with 7 bases fitting TRBD1. This CDR3 comprises 15 residues. Germline loops: CDR1 LGHNA, CDR2 YNFKEQ. The trim removed 4 bases at V and 0 bases at J, leaving 3 bases unmatched.

The J gene is TRBJ1-5, the V gene TRBV10-3, with no clear D. The germline V and J ends were trimmed by 2 bases and 1 base, with 6 bases remaining between them. There are 14 residues in the CDR3. From germline, CDR1 is ENHRY and CDR2 SYGVKD. DNA of the CDR3: TGTGCCATCAGTGAGGGCCGCAGCAATCAGCCCCAGCATTTT. Translated: CAISEGRSNQPQHF.

J is TRBJ1-5 and V is TRBV19; the match to TRBD1 covers 8 bases. Per the germline V gene, CDR1 is LNHDA and CDR2 is SQIVND (reference sequence). The junction had 3 bases not matched to a gene; V was cut back by 5 bases and J by 3 bases. The CDR3 length is 14 residues. The CDR3 region is CASSRTGPNQPQHF. Here the CDR3 DNA reads TGTGCCAGTAGTCGGACAGGGCCCAATCAGCCCCAGCATTTT.

This clone occurred once. The chain links TRBV7-9 to TRBJ1-3, with D perhaps matching TRBD1 (5 bases). The germline V gene encodes CDR1 SEHNR and CDR2 FQNEAQ (reference sequence). The length of the CDR3 is 18 residues. The ends were cut back, 5 bases at V and 0 bases at J, with 20 bases in the middle. The CDR3 nucleotides read TGTGCCAGCAGCACATCGGTCCAGGGAACCAGCTCTGGAAACACCATATATTTT. It encodes CASSTSVQGTSSGNTIYF.

This chain uses TRBV19 with TRBJ2-4; D call uncertain. This CDR3 region has 14 residues. The ends were cut back, 6 bases at V and 0 bases at J, with 9 bases in the middle. Per the germline V gene, CDR1 is LNHDA and CDR2 is SQIVND (reference sequence). The CDR3 DNA sequence: TGTGCCAGTAGCCCCACTCTAGCCAAAAACATTCAGTACTTC. It is translated as CASSPTLAKNIQYF.

The chain joins TRBV28 to TRBJ2-7; TRBD2 matches at 9 bases. CDR3 length: 15 amino acids. Germline CDR1 reads MDHEN; CDR2 reads SYDVKM. The trim removed 3 bases at V and 3 bases at J, leaving 6 bases unmatched. As DNA, the CDR3 is TGTGCCAGCAGTTTTCAGCGGGGGGCCGACTACGAGCAGTACTTC. It translates to CASSFQRGADYEQYF.

The rearrangement uses TRBV28 and TRBJ2-1, with 11 bases matching TRBD2. Per the germline V gene, CDR1 is MDHEN and CDR2 is SYDVKM. V lost 3 bases, J lost 5 bases, and 6 bases stayed unmatched. The CDR3 is 16 amino acids. The CDR3 DNA follows: TGTGCCAGCAGTTTCTTTACTAGCGGGGGTGACAATGAGCAGTTCTTC. Amino acids: CASSFFTSGGDNEQFF. The full variable domain, rest sourced from reference TRBV28 and TRBJ2-1, is DVKVTQSSRYLVKRTGEKVFLECVQDMDHENMFWYRQDPGLGLRLIYFSYDVKMKEKGDIPEGYSVSREKKERFSLILESASTNQTSMYLCASSFFTSGGDNEQFFGPGTRLTVL.

The rearrangement links TRBV7-9 to TRBJ2-2; 9 bases map to TRBD1. The germline gives CDR1 SEHNR, CDR2 FQNEAQ (reference sequence). The CDR3 runs to 14 residues. V shed 5 bases, J shed 5 bases, and the junction held 3 bases outside the gene matches. The CDR3 nucleotides read TGTGCCAGCAGCCCGACAGGGGGAACCGGGGAGCTGTTTTTT. Protein product: CASSPTGGTGELFF.

The chain has TRBV28 and TRBJ1-3; D possibly corresponds to TRBD1 (6 bases). CDR3 length: 18 amino acids. Germline V lookup: CDR1 MDHEN, CDR2 SYDVKM. Trimming took off 5 bases at V and 4 bases at J, with 24 bases between the two ends. CDR3 protein: CASSPQTGGGARGNTIYF. For the CDR3, the DNA is TGTGCCAGCAGTCCCCAAACTGGGGGGGGCGCGCGGGGAAACACCATATATTTT.

V is TRBV7-8 and J is TRBJ1-6, with 7 nucleotides matching TRBD1. With 5 bases clipped from V and 4 bases from J, the junction kept 5 bases outside the gene matches. The CDR3 totals 15 residues. Germline loops: CDR1 SGHVS, CDR2 FQNEAQ. The CDR3 DNA sequence: TGTGCCAGCAGCCCGACAGGGAGTTATAATTCACCCCTCCACTTT. The encoded protein is CASSPTGSYNSPLHF.

The chain carries TRBV3-1 (or the pseudogene TRBV3-2) and TRBJ2-7; D is undetermined. Trimming shortened V by 4 bases and J by 4 bases, and 8 bases separated the two germline ends. Germline V CDR1 and CDR2: LGHDT, YNNKEL (reference sequence). The CDR3 is made up of 12 amino acids. CDR3 protein: CASSRGRYEQYF. CDR3 DNA: TGTGCCAGCAGCCGCGGAAGGTACGAGCAGTACTTC.

This clone turned up a few times. V usage is TRBV3-1 (or the pseudogene TRBV3-2) and J usage is TRBJ2-3, with TRBD2 identical over 8 bases. The J segment lost 4 bases and the V segment lost 2 bases, leaving 2 bases of the junction unmatched. Germline-derived CDR1 and CDR2 are LGHDT and YNNKEL (reference sequence). The CDR3 has 14 residues. The chain's CDR3 is CASSQRGGSDTQYF. Here the CDR3 DNA reads TGTGCCAGCAGCCAACGGGGGGGCTCAGATACGCAGTATTTT.

A few counts support this clone. The gene calls are TRBV18 and TRBJ1-1; D perhaps matches TRBD1 (5 bases). This CDR3 has 14 amino acids. Germline CDR1 KGHSH, CDR2 LQKENI. The V end was cut by 1 base, the J end by 4 bases, with 10 bases between. The DNA of the CDR3 is TGTGCCAGCTCACCACAACAGGAGAGCACTGAAGCTTTCTTT. This encodes CASSPQQESTEAFF.

The V call is TRBV2, the J call TRBJ2-7, with a possible D match to TRBD2 (5 bases). Germline V gene lookup returns CDR1 SNHLY and CDR2 FYNNEI. Trimming pared 8 bases from V and 2 bases from J, leaving 10 bases between. This CDR3 is 12 amino acids long. The CDR3 sequence: CASRETTYEQYF. CDR3 nucleotide sequence: TGTGCCAGCCGGGAAACAACCTACGAGCAGTACTTC.

This chain uses TRBV28 with TRBJ1-2; TRBD1 matches at 12 bases. V gave up 6 bases and J gave up 7 bases; unmatched junction bases: 6. The CDR3 runs to 14 residues. Germline-derived CDR1 and CDR2 are MDHEN and SYDVKM. The DNA for the CDR3 is TGTGCCAGCAGCCTAGGGGACAGGGGGCGTGGCTACACCTTC. Protein: CASSLGDRGRGYTF.

CDR3 amino acids: CASSSQRGAYEQYF. The CDR3 DNA reads as TGTGCCAGCAGTTCTCAGCGGGGTGCTTACGAGCAGTACTTC. The chain couples TRBV6-2 or TRBV6-3 to TRBJ2-7; 7 bases map to TRBD2. The junction had 7 bases not matched to a gene; V was cut back by 4 bases and J by 4 bases. The V gene's germline CDR1 is MNHEY and CDR2 SVGEGT. The CDR3 covers 14 residues.

V usage is TRBV10-2 and J usage is TRBJ2-7, with a tentative D call TRBD1 (6 bases). The CDR3 sequence is 13 residues long. V was pared by 8 bases and J by 2 bases, with 13 bases between. Germline lookup yields CDR1 WSHSY and CDR2 SAAADI. As DNA, the CDR3 is TGCGCCAGCGGCGACAGGCGCGCCTACGAGCAGTACTTC. Residues: CASGDRRAYEQYF.

The gene calls are TRBV7-3 and TRBJ2-1; 7 bases align to TRBD1. CDR3 size: 13 residues. Germline V CDR1 and CDR2: SGHTA, FQGTGA. The J segment lost 8 bases and the V segment lost 2 bases, leaving 3 bases of the junction unmatched. The CDR3 is CASSLLQGYEQFF. The CDR3, as DNA: TGTGCCAGCAGCTTACTACAGGGGTATGAGCAGTTCTTC.